At least ten counts were recorded for the clone carrying this T cell receptor beta chain. The antigen is undetermined. This entry is derived from a study of T cells in Graves' hyperthyroidism and ophthalmopathy. The overall study: Peripheral blood specimens were obtained at initial diagnosis, prior to any treatment. Findings and limits, study-wide: In blood, most of the thyroid clonotypes expanded above 0.001 were also present.

Amplification of TCR beta CDR3 regions used RNA as the template. Initially, a first-round RT-PCR of the TCR CDR3 employed the HTBI primer set. TCRdb re-called the multiplex PCR reads through MiXCR, storing one row per CDR3 protein. This sample has roughly 280,000 distinct CDR3 sequences, with about a sixth found just once. CDR1 SGHNT and CDR2 YYREEE come from the germline V gene (reference sequence). The CDR3 is made up of 15 amino acids. With 0 bases clipped from V and 8 bases from J, the junction kept 5 bases outside the gene matches. At least 3 on the Clinical Activity Score was recorded for ophthalmopathy patients, who also had NOSPECS grade at least 4 and duration under 3 months. Clinicians diagnosed patients from clinical symptoms, serum thyroxine and TRAb, thyroid ultrasound and orbital computed tomography.

Specimen: blood. The chain carries TRBV5-4 and TRBJ1-2; 12 bases align to TRBD1. The source of this sequence is a woman aged 60-70 years with Graves' ophthalmopathy. CDR3 protein: CASSLGGQGARGYTF. In nucleotides, the CDR3 is TGTGCCAGCAGCTTGGGGGGACAGGGGGCGCGAGGCTACACCTTC. Together with reference TRBV5-4 and TRBJ1-2, the CDR3 gives the full variable domain: ETGVTQSPTHLIKTRGQQVTLRCSSQSGHNTVSWYQQALGQGPQFIFQYYREEENGRGNFPPRFSGLQFPNYSSELNVNALELDDSALYLCASSLGGQGARGYTFGSGTRLTVV.